This T cell receptor (beta chain) was observed in a study of T cell responses to AZD1222 COVID-19 vaccine. Findings and limits, study-wide: Mostly white British, mostly female donors; authors suggested clonal diversity may be underestimated. The reported proportion of spike-specific TCRs targeting unmutated variant regions was nearly half. Seropositive AZD1222 recipients at baseline numbered only five to seven. The study found vaccine-associated CD4 TCRs spanning spike, dominant at 160-218 and 743-854.

The table came from immunoSEQ multiplex PCR; TCRdb's copy has only in-frame clones and leaves some out. In the table there are more than 150,000 clones, 90% of which are singletons. Trimming pared 6 bases from V and 6 bases from J, leaving 15 bases between. The germline gives CDR1 MDHEN, CDR2 SYDVKM. The CDR3 runs to 14 residues. A remark on this clone: Its antigen remains unidentified.

This sequence was found in an adult in good health. The sample consisted of peripheral blood, taken on day 0 of AZD1222 vaccination. The J gene is TRBJ1-5, the V gene TRBV28, with D perhaps TRBD1 (6 bases). The CDR3, as DNA: TGTGCCAGCAGCGTTACAGGGAATGGTCAGCCCCAGCATTTT. This translates into CASSVTGNGQPQHF.